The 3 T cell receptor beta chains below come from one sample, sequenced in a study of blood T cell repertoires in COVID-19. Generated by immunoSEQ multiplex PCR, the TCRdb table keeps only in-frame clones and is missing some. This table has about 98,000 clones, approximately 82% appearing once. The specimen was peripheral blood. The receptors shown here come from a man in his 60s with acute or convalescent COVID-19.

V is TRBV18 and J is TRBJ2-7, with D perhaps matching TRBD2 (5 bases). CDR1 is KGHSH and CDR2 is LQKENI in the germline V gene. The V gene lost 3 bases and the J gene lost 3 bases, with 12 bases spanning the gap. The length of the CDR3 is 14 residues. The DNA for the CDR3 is TGTGCCAGCTCACCTTCATGGAGGAACTACGAGCAGTACTTC. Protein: CASSPSWRNYEQYF.

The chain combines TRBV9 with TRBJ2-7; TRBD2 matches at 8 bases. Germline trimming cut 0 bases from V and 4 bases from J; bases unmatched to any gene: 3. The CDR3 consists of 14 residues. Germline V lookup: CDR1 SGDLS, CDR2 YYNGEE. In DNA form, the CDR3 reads TGTGCCAGCAGCGTAGCCAGCGGGAGTTACGAGCAGTACTTC. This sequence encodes CASSVASGSYEQYF.

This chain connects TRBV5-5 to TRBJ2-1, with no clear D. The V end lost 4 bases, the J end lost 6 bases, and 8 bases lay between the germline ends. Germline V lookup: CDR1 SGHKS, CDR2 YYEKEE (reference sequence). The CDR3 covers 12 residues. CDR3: CASSTAINEQFF. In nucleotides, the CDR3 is TGTGCCAGCAGCACTGCCATCAATGAGCAGTTCTTC.